Listed below are T cell receptor beta chains from one sample, sequenced in a study of T cell repertoires in cytomegalovirus infection. Antigens of these TCRs are unknown. TCRdb processed the reads anew with MiXCR; each CDR3 protein has one entry. The data hold approximately 990,000 distinct CDR3 sequences, with about 33% observed a single time. The input for sequencing was cultured CD8+ T cells from PBMCs, taken from culture after CMV antigen stimulation. The receptor source for this set is a human donor in good health (CMV status not recorded). Some clones in this sample may be carry-over from other donors' samples. CDR3s include the opening cysteine and the closing phenylalanine or tryptophan. D genes are given only for firm matches. Clone size appears in some rows only: once, few, many, or a class for an expanded clone.

clone_size: .
d_call: TRBD2
v_call: TRBV27
j_call: TRBJ2-5
cdr3_aa: CASSTSGGPETQYF
cdr3_nt: TGTGCCAGTTCGACTAGCGGGGGGCCAGAGACCCAGTACTTC

clone_size: .
d_call: .
v_call: TRBV6-1
j_call: TRBJ2-1
cdr3_aa: CASSEAWGAYNEQFF
cdr3_nt: TGTGCCAGCAGTGAAGCGTGGGGGGCCTACAATGAGCAGTTCTTC

clone_size: .
d_call: .
v_call: TRBV4-1
j_call: TRBJ1-1
cdr3_aa: CASSHRVQGHTEAFF
cdr3_nt: TGTGCCAGCAGCCACAGAGTACAGGGCCACACTGAAGCTTTCTTT

clone_size: .
d_call: .
v_call: TRBV12-3/TRBV12-4
j_call: TRBJ2-1
cdr3_aa: CASSFQLGLPVNNEQFF
cdr3_nt: TGTGCCAGCAGTTTCCAACTCGGACTTCCCGTCAACAATGAGCAGTTCTTC

clone_size: few
d_call: TRBD1
v_call: TRBV7-2
j_call: TRBJ1-2
cdr3_aa: CASSYLTGSNYGYTF
cdr3_nt: TGTGCCAGCAGCTACCTGACAGGGTCGAACTATGGCTACACCTTC

clone_size: few
d_call: .
v_call: TRBV24-1
j_call: TRBJ2-1
cdr3_aa: CATSDAGGLSSSNEQFF
cdr3_nt: TGTGCCACCAGTGATGCAGGGGGGCTGAGTTCTAGCAATGAGCAGTTCTTC

clone_size: many
d_call: .
v_call: TRBV7-2
j_call: TRBJ2-1
cdr3_aa: CASSPEGGASNEQFF
cdr3_nt: TGTGCCAGCAGCCCTGAGGGGGGCGCGAGCAATGAGCAGTTCTTC

clone_size: few
d_call: TRBD1
v_call: TRBV6-6
j_call: TRBJ2-4
cdr3_aa: CASTHSGQGSHIQYF
cdr3_nt: TGTGCCAGCACCCACTCGGGACAGGGGAGCCACATTCAGTACTTC

clone_size: .
d_call: .
v_call: TRBV28
j_call: TRBJ2-1
cdr3_aa: CASKDGGGYNEQFF
cdr3_nt: TGTGCCAGCAAGGACGGGGGCGGGTACAATGAGCAGTTCTTC

clone_size: .
d_call: .
v_call: TRBV6-2/TRBV6-3
j_call: TRBJ2-2
cdr3_aa: CASSYNLRQLNTGELFF
cdr3_nt: TGTGCCAGCAGTTACAATTTGAGGCAGTTAAACACCGGGGAGCTGTTTTTT

clone_size: .
d_call: TRBD1
v_call: TRBV20-1
j_call: TRBJ1-2
cdr3_aa: CSARETGGYGYTF
cdr3_nt: TGCAGTGCTAGAGAGACAGGGGGCTATGGCTACACCTTC

clone_size: few
d_call: TRBD1
v_call: TRBV7-9
j_call: TRBJ2-2
cdr3_aa: CATGTGSNTGELFF
cdr3_nt: TGTGCAACGGGGACAGGCTCGAACACCGGGGAGCTGTTTTTT

clone_size: few
d_call: TRBD1
v_call: TRBV14
j_call: TRBJ1-2
cdr3_aa: CASSRQGGRYGYTF
cdr3_nt: TGTGCCAGCAGCCGACAGGGAGGGAGATATGGCTACACCTTC

clone_size: few
d_call: .
v_call: TRBV6-2/TRBV6-3
j_call: TRBJ1-1
cdr3_aa: CASTGTRGMNTEAFF
cdr3_nt: TGTGCCAGCACCGGGACTCGAGGAATGAACACTGAAGCTTTCTTT

clone_size: many
d_call: .
v_call: TRBV7-2
j_call: TRBJ2-7
cdr3_aa: CASRDIGQSRYEQYF
cdr3_nt: TGTGCCAGCAGGGATATCGGACAGTCCAGGTACGAGCAGTACTTC

clone_size: .
d_call: .
v_call: TRBV27
j_call: TRBJ2-6
cdr3_aa: CASSLSIGGYSGANVLTF
cdr3_nt: TGTGCCAGCAGTTTATCAATCGGGGGATACTCTGGGGCCAACGTCCTGACTTTC

clone_size: few
d_call: TRBD2
v_call: TRBV6-2/TRBV6-3
j_call: TRBJ2-5
cdr3_aa: CASSQLAGGSWWGETQYF
cdr3_nt: TGTGCCAGCAGTCAACTAGCGGGGGGGTCCTGGTGGGGAGAGACCCAGTACTTC

clone_size: few
d_call: .
v_call: TRBV7-8
j_call: TRBJ2-1
cdr3_aa: CASSFKGTYTYNEQFF
cdr3_nt: TGTGCCAGCAGCTTCAAAGGGACTTACACCTACAATGAGCAGTTCTTC

clone_size: .
d_call: .
v_call: TRBV5-1
j_call: TRBJ2-3
cdr3_aa: CASSFRGAQTDTQYF
cdr3_nt: TGCGCCAGCAGCTTTAGGGGGGCGCAAACAGATACGCAGTATTTT

clone_size: few
d_call: TRBD1
v_call: TRBV12-3/TRBV12-4
j_call: TRBJ2-3
cdr3_aa: CASSLRGRGPDTQYF
cdr3_nt: TGTGCCAGCAGTTTACGTGGCAGGGGGCCAGATACGCAGTATTTT

clone_size: .
d_call: .
v_call: TRBV7-9
j_call: TRBJ2-1
cdr3_aa: CASSLVTPGDEQFF
cdr3_nt: TGTGCCAGCAGCTTAGTGACACCAGGCGATGAGCAGTTCTTC

clone_size: many
d_call: .
v_call: TRBV12-3/TRBV12-4
j_call: TRBJ2-5
cdr3_aa: CASSSPQGLMETQYF
cdr3_nt: TGTGCCAGCAGTTCGCCACAGGGTCTTATGGAGACCCAGTACTTC

clone_size: .
d_call: .
v_call: TRBV2
j_call: TRBJ1-5
cdr3_aa: CASSEMIVREPQHF
cdr3_nt: TGTGCCAGCAGTGAAATGATTGTTAGGGAGCCCCAGCATTTT

clone_size: .
d_call: .
v_call: TRBV29-1
j_call: TRBJ1-1
cdr3_aa: CSVAVDYEAFF
cdr3_nt: TGCAGCGTTGCGGTGGACTACGAAGCTTTCTTT

clone_size: .
d_call: TRBD1
v_call: TRBV6-1
j_call: TRBJ1-5
cdr3_aa: CASRISFDREISNQPQHF
cdr3_nt: TGTGCCAGCAGGATTTCCTTCGACAGGGAAATCAGCAATCAGCCCCAGCATTTT

clone_size: .
d_call: TRBD1
v_call: TRBV6-5
j_call: TRBJ1-1
cdr3_aa: CASSYPGQAEGSFF
cdr3_nt: TGTGCCAGCAGTTACCCGGGACAGGCGGAGGGTTCTTTCTTT

clone_size: .
d_call: .
v_call: TRBV7-2
j_call: TRBJ1-1
cdr3_aa: CASSLAHEMNTEAFF
cdr3_nt: TGTGCCAGCAGCTTAGCCCACGAAATGAACACTGAAGCTTTCTTT

clone_size: .
d_call: TRBD1
v_call: TRBV6-1
j_call: TRBJ1-1
cdr3_aa: CASSMTGDKSEAFF
cdr3_nt: TGTGCCAGCAGTATGACAGGGGACAAGTCTGAAGCTTTCTTT

clone_size: few
d_call: TRBD2
v_call: TRBV6-5
j_call: TRBJ2-3
cdr3_aa: CASSYVAGGPDTQYF
cdr3_nt: TGTGCCAGCAGTTACGTAGCGGGGGGGCCAGATACGCAGTATTTT

clone_size: .
d_call: .
v_call: TRBV5-1
j_call: TRBJ1-1
cdr3_aa: CASSPGKRVNTEAFF
cdr3_nt: TGCGCCAGCAGCCCCGGGAAAAGAGTTAACACTGAAGCTTTCTTT

clone_size: few
d_call: TRBD1
v_call: TRBV6-4
j_call: TRBJ1-2
cdr3_aa: CASSEILVRDREDYTF
cdr3_nt: TGTGCCAGCAGCGAGATTCTTGTAAGGGACAGGGAGGACTACACCTTC

clone_size: .
d_call: .
v_call: TRBV10-2
j_call: TRBJ1-1
cdr3_aa: CASTQGPFDTEAFF
cdr3_nt: TGCGCCAGCACCCAGGGACCGTTCGACACTGAAGCTTTCTTT

clone_size: .
d_call: TRBD2
v_call: TRBV20-1
j_call: TRBJ2-5
cdr3_aa: CSARAASGAGGAQYF
cdr3_nt: TGCAGTGCTAGGGCGGCTAGCGGCGCCGGCGGGGCCCAGTACTTC

clone_size: many
d_call: TRBD2
v_call: TRBV7-8
j_call: TRBJ2-1
cdr3_aa: CASSPEGLAVSYNEQFF
cdr3_nt: TGTGCCAGCAGCCCCGAGGGGCTAGCGGTATCCTACAATGAGCAGTTCTTC

clone_size: few
d_call: TRBD1
v_call: TRBV7-6
j_call: TRBJ1-2
cdr3_aa: CASSPTGDPNYGYTF
cdr3_nt: TGTGCCAGCAGTCCCACAGGGGACCCTAACTATGGCTACACCTTC

clone_size: .
d_call: .
v_call: TRBV7-6
j_call: TRBJ2-5
cdr3_aa: CASSLVVRQQETQYF
cdr3_nt: TGTGCCAGCAGCTTAGTCGTCAGGCAACAAGAGACCCAGTACTTC

clone_size: .
d_call: .
v_call: TRBV5-1
j_call: TRBJ1-1
cdr3_aa: CASSFEPTGNTEAFF
cdr3_nt: TGCGCCAGCAGCTTTGAACCAACCGGGAACACTGAAGCTTTCTTT

clone_size: once
d_call: .
v_call: TRBV10-1
j_call: TRBJ2-5
cdr3_aa: CASSESGETQYF
cdr3_nt: TGCGCCAGCAGTGAGTCGGGAGAGACCCAGTACTTC

clone_size: many
d_call: .
v_call: TRBV27
j_call: TRBJ2-5
cdr3_aa: CASSPQGGLETQYF
cdr3_nt: TGTGCCAGCAGTCCCCAAGGGGGGCTCGAGACCCAGTACTTC

clone_size: few
d_call: TRBD2
v_call: TRBV4-1
j_call: TRBJ2-1
cdr3_aa: CASSQVAGGGYEQFF
cdr3_nt: TGCGCCAGCAGCCAAGTAGCGGGGGGGGGATATGAGCAGTTCTTC

clone_size: .
d_call: .
v_call: TRBV19
j_call: TRBJ2-1
cdr3_aa: CASSIAGEVYNEQFF
cdr3_nt: TGTGCCAGTAGTATAGCGGGGGAAGTCTACAATGAGCAGTTCTTC

clone_size: .
d_call: TRBD1
v_call: TRBV7-6
j_call: TRBJ2-2
cdr3_aa: CASRRRTGKLAGELFF
cdr3_nt: TGTGCCAGCAGACGCCGGACAGGGAAGTTGGCCGGGGAGCTGTTTTTT

clone_size: few
d_call: TRBD2
v_call: TRBV7-6
j_call: TRBJ2-7
cdr3_aa: CASSPPAGGSYEQYF
cdr3_nt: TGTGCCAGCAGCCCTCCGGCGGGGGGGTCCTACGAGCAGTACTTC

clone_size: .
d_call: TRBD1
v_call: TRBV13
j_call: TRBJ1-2
cdr3_aa: CASSLGTGDTHGYTF
cdr3_nt: TGTGCCAGCAGCTTAGGGACAGGGGATACCCATGGCTACACCTTC